These 20 T cell receptor beta chains were sequenced from one sample in a study of identical twins. TCRdb reanalysed the 5' RACE reads using MiXCR and keeps one entry per CDR3 protein. The data contain about 240,000 distinct CDR3 sequences, about 12% of them singletons. This sample also appeared in a second study, on yellow fever vaccine responses in identical twins.

The sequencing input was memory (CD45RO+) T cells sorted from blood. These receptors all stem from a woman younger than 35 in good health.

This clonotype occurred a few times. The rearrangement links TRBV6-5 to TRBJ2-7, with 12 bases fitting TRBD2. Germline CDR1 and CDR2: MNHEY and SVGAGI. The CDR3 consists of 17 residues. J lost 0 bases, V lost 6 bases, and 9 bases had no gene match. The CDR3 loop is CASSYGLAGSSSYEQYF. The CDR3 DNA reads as TGTGCCAGCAGCTACGGACTAGCGGGGTCGAGCTCCTACGAGCAGTACTTC.

This clonotype was seen more than once but under ten times. Sequence at one end of the junction differs from germline and may be a read error. V and J are TRBV7-7 and TRBJ2-7; TRBD2 is a possible D gene (5 bases). Germline V gives CDR1 SSHAT, CDR2 FNYEAQ (reference sequence). This CDR3 is built from 14 residues. Here the CDR3 reads CASSLNGNSYEQYF. The CDR3 nucleotides read TGTGCTAGCAGCTTAAACGGGAACTCCTACGAGCAGTACTTC.

A few counts support this clonotype. The rearrangement links TRBV20-1 to TRBJ2-2; D uncertain. Trimming stripped 0 bases from V and 1 base from J, with 18 bases between. Germline V gene data show CDR1 as DFQATT and CDR2 as SNEGSKA (reference sequence). The CDR3 extends over 18 amino acids. The CDR3 nucleotides read TGCAGTGCTAGAGACACTTTTGCCCCCGCCGGGAACACCGGGGAGCTGTTTTTT. Amino acids: CSARDTFAPAGNTGELFF.

This clonotype was counted a few times. The V call is TRBV6-1, the J call TRBJ2-7; 12 nucleotides line up with TRBD1. The V segment lost 10 bases and the J segment 7 bases; nucleotides outside the gene matches: 11. Germline CDR1 and CDR2: MNHNS and SASEGT. This CDR3 comprises 14 residues. The CDR3 reads CATRGQGATWEQYF. CDR3 nucleotide sequence: TGTGCCACCCGGGGACAGGGGGCAACTTGGGAGCAGTACTTC.

This clonotype was detected many times. This rearrangement joins TRBV12-3 or TRBV12-4 to TRBJ2-7; maybe TRBD1 (5 bases). This CDR3 is built from 14 residues. The V end was cut by 0 bases, the J end by 5 bases, with 11 bases between. This chain's CDR3 is CASSLASQGHEQYF. CDR3 nucleotides: TGTGCCAGCAGTTTAGCGAGTCAGGGTCACGAGCAGTACTTC.

The chain carries TRBV24-1 and TRBJ2-1; no clear D gene. Germline CDR1 reads KGHDR; CDR2 reads SFDVKD. The V end was cut by 3 bases, the J end by 8 bases, with 19 bases between. The CDR3 length is 16 residues. DNA for the CDR3: TGTGCCACCAGTGATCCCCGACAAGCACCGGTCGATGAGCAGTTCTTC. It translates to CATSDPRQAPVDEQFF.

The genes are TRBV20-1 and TRBJ2-7; 7 nucleotides agree with TRBD1. The CDR3 has 12 amino acids. CDR1 and CDR2 from the germline V gene are DFQATT and SNEGSKA (reference sequence). The CDR3 region is CRATGVSYEQYF. The DNA for the CDR3 is TGCAGGGCAACAGGGGTTTCATACGAGCAGTACTTC.

This clonotype came up a few times. The rearrangement links TRBV27 to TRBJ2-7; D gene ambiguous. The CDR3 contains 14 residues. Trimming removed 1 base from V and 3 bases from J, with 10 bases in between. Per the germline V gene, CDR1 is MNHEY and CDR2 is SMNVEV (reference sequence). The CDR3 is CASSLFSGYYEQYF. CDR3 nucleotide sequence: TGTGCCAGCAGTTTATTTTCTGGCTACTACGAGCAGTACTTC.

At least ten counts were recorded for this clonotype. The chain employs TRBV6-1 and TRBJ2-2; TRBD1 agrees at 8 bases. The CDR3 has 14 residues. Trimming took 6 bases from V and 6 from J; bases not matched to a gene: 6. Germline V gene sequence: CDR1 MNHNS, CDR2 SASEGT. This CDR3 is CASRKGQEAGELFF. The CDR3 DNA sequence: TGTGCCAGCAGAAAGGGACAGGAGGCCGGGGAGCTGTTTTTT.

This clonotype was picked up a small number of times. The V call is TRBV4-1, the J call TRBJ2-7, with D possibly matching TRBD2 (6 bases). Germline V gene data show CDR1 as MGHRA and CDR2 as YSYEKL. This CDR3 region has 14 residues. V was shortened by 6 bases and J by 3 bases, with 15 bases between the two germline ends. The CDR3 bases are TGCGCCAGCAGTCGACGGGAGACAAACTACGAGCAGTACTTC. Translation: CASSRRETNYEQYF.

This chain joins TRBV7-2 and TRBJ2-7; 7 positions agree with TRBD2. Germline lookup yields CDR1 SGHTA and CDR2 FQGNSA. This CDR3 contains 13 residues. J was trimmed by 9 bases and V by 5 bases; bases with no gene match: 10. The CDR3 region has the DNA TGTGCCAGCAGCCACGGACTAAGCGGGACGCAGTACTTC. Translation: CASSHGLSGTQYF.

The chain uses TRBV28 and TRBJ1-2; D remains unclear. Per the germline V gene, CDR1 is MDHEN and CDR2 is SYDVKM. V lost 4 bases and J 8 bases, leaving 8 bases between the germline ends. CDR3 size: 11 residues. CDR3 DNA: TGTGCCAGCAGTTCCCGGAACGGCTACACCTTC. Its protein product is CASSSRNGYTF.

This clonotype turned up a few times. This chain connects TRBV28 to TRBJ2-7; TRBD1 aligns across 7 bases. This CDR3 has 16 amino acids. CDR1 is MDHEN and CDR2 is SYDVKM in the germline V gene. V dropped 4 bases and J dropped 1; count of bases not matched to a gene: 10. The CDR3 sequence: CASSSQGTAISYEQYF. CDR3 nucleotide sequence: TGTGCCAGCAGTTCCCAGGGGACAGCGATATCCTACGAGCAGTACTTC.

In its sample, this clonotype was seen a few times. CDR3 in DNA: TGTGCCAGCAGTCCACGTCCGGGACAGGGGTACAATGAGCAGTTCTTC. This codes for CASSPRPGQGYNEQFF. V is TRBV28 and J is TRBJ2-1; 10 bases agree with TRBD1. Germline V lookup: CDR1 MDHEN, CDR2 SYDVKM. J lost 4 bases, V lost 5 bases, and 8 bases had no gene match. The CDR3 sequence is 16 residues long.

This clonotype was seen ten or more times. The chain is built from TRBV18 and TRBJ2-1, with a tentative D call TRBD2 (6 bases). The germline V gene has CDR1 KGHSH and CDR2 LQKENI. The CDR3 consists of 15 residues. The germline V and J ends were trimmed by 1 base and 4 bases, with 11 bases remaining between them. CDR3 protein: CASSPRRDPYNEQFF. CDR3 nucleotide sequence: TGTGCCAGCTCACCACGGCGGGACCCATACAATGAGCAGTTCTTC.

J is TRBJ2-1 and V is TRBV7-8, with no clear D. This CDR3 is 12 amino acids long. V was pared by 2 bases and J by 10 bases, with 9 bases between. Germline lookup yields CDR1 SGHVS and CDR2 FQNEAQ. CDR3 loop: CASSLLSFEQFF. The DNA of the CDR3 is TGTGCCAGCAGCTTACTTTCATTCGAGCAGTTCTTC.

The sample holds many counts of this clonotype. This chain connects TRBV29-1 to TRBJ2-7; D perhaps matches TRBD2 (6 bases). The ends were cut back, 5 bases at V and 3 bases at J, with 23 bases in the middle. CDR1 and CDR2 (germline): SQVTM, ANQGSEA. There are 16 residues in the CDR3. CDR3 DNA: TGCAGCGTTAACCTAGCGAGCGTAGTGGGCGGCTACGAGCAGTACTTC. Encoded protein: CSVNLASVVGGYEQYF.

There are a few counts of this clonotype. The rearrangement uses TRBV5-1 and TRBJ2-1; D tentatively fits TRBD1 or TRBD2 (7 bases each). Trimming pared 4 bases from V and 5 bases from J, leaving 16 bases between. The CDR3 runs 15 residues. CDR1 is SGHRS and CDR2 is YFSETQ in the germline V gene. The CDR3 sequence: CASSGGDSLNNEQFF. CDR3 DNA sequence: TGCGCCAGCAGCGGGGGGGACAGCCTTAACAATGAGCAGTTCTTC.

The J gene is TRBJ2-1, the V gene TRBV24-1; D not resolved. Germline assignment: CDR1 KGHDR and CDR2 SFDVKD. With 4 bases removed from V and 4 bases from J, the gap between germline ends came to 4 bases. This CDR3 comprises 12 residues. CDR3 sequence: CATSEPYNEQFF. The CDR3 DNA sequence: TGTGCCACCAGTGAACCTTACAATGAGCAGTTCTTC.

This clonotype was seen repeatedly, ten times or more. This chain connects TRBV29-1 to TRBJ2-1; no reliable D call. This CDR3 has 11 amino acids. Per germline, CDR1 SQVTM and CDR2 ANQGSEA. V was trimmed by 7 bases and J by 6 bases, leaving 10 bases between them. CDR3 sequence: CSAEARNEQFF. The CDR3 DNA reads TGCAGCGCAGAGGCGCGCAATGAGCAGTTCTTC.